Shown below are 27 T cell receptor beta chains from a single sample sequenced in a study of blood T cell repertoires in COVID-19. Data came from immunoSEQ multiplex PCR; TCRdb stores just in-frame clones and leaves some out. The sample carries 140,000 to 150,000 clones, 65% to 85% recorded once. Sequencing was performed on PBMCs or T cells enriched from blood (not recorded which). These receptors were collected from a woman between 50 and 59 years old who had been exposed to COVID-19.

V is TRBV6-5 and J is TRBJ1-3; D is possibly TRBD1 (5 bases). The germline CDR1 and CDR2 sequences are MNHEY and SVGAGI. V lost 7 bases and J lost 0, with 13 bases in between. The CDR3 length is 15 residues. The CDR3 region has the DNA TGTGCCAGCACACTACTACAGGTCTCTGGAAACACCATATATTTT. This encodes CASTLLQVSGNTIYF.

The V call is TRBV12-3 or TRBV12-4, the J call TRBJ2-1; TRBD1 is a possible D gene (5 bases). Trimming removed 3 bases from V and 16 bases from J, with 19 bases in between. CDR3 length equals 13 residues. The CDR3 DNA sequence: TGTGCCAGCAGTTTTCAGGGTAGTGGTATCGACTTCTTC. Its protein is CASSFQGSGIDFF.

The chain combines TRBV7-8 with TRBJ2-7; tentative D call: TRBD1 (7 bases). Germline V gene sequence: CDR1 SGHVS, CDR2 FQNEAQ. Trimming took 5 bases from V and 0 from J, leaving 14 bases between them. CDR3 length equals 15 residues. The CDR3 protein is CASSRAGQSSYEQYF. The CDR3 coding sequence is TGTGCCAGCAGCCGCGCGGGACAGAGCTCCTACGAGCAGTACTTC.

This chain joins TRBV2 and TRBJ2-1; weak D call: TRBD1 (6 bases). CDR3 length: 15 residues. V was trimmed by 9 bases and J by 7 bases, leaving 22 bases between them. Per the germline V gene, CDR1 is SNHLY and CDR2 is FYNNEI. The CDR3 sequence is CASAEDGIRGNEQFF. CDR3 DNA sequence: TGTGCCAGTGCCGAGGACGGGATAAGGGGGAATGAGCAGTTCTTC.

The chain recombines TRBV6-1 with TRBJ2-5; a weak D match, TRBD2 (6 bases). The CDR3 is 13 residues long. Germline V CDR1 and CDR2: MNHNS, SASEGT. Trimming pared 2 bases from V and 5 bases from J, leaving 9 bases between. This CDR3 is CASSEKGGETQYF. The CDR3 region has the DNA TGTGCCAGCAGTGAAAAAGGAGGGGAGACCCAGTACTTC.

CDR3 amino acids: CASSQGDRGTQETQYF. The CDR3, as DNA: TGCGCCAGCAGCCAAGGTGACAGGGGTACTCAAGAGACCCAGTACTTC. The chain combines TRBV4-3 with TRBJ2-5; 8 bases match TRBD1. Germline V CDR1 and CDR2: LGHNA, YSLEER. The ends lost 1 base at V and 2 bases at J; junction bases unmatched: 6. The CDR3 length is 16 residues.

This clone was recorded only once. The V gene is TRBV2, the J gene TRBJ2-7; 8 nucleotides line up with TRBD1. J gave up 2 bases and V 8 bases, and 5 bases lay outside the gene matches. The CDR3 has 13 residues. Looked up from germline, CDR1 is SNHLY and CDR2 is FYNNEI. The CDR3 reads CASWAGGPYEQYF. The CDR3 nucleotides read TGTGCCAGCTGGGCAGGGGGCCCCTACGAGCAGTACTTC.

The genes are TRBV19 and TRBJ1-6, with D perhaps matching TRBD1 (5 bases). This CDR3 comprises 18 residues. Germline V CDR1 and CDR2: LNHDA, SQIVND (reference sequence). Deletions cut 2 bases from V and 6 bases from J, with 20 bases between. The CDR3 spells CASSINGRALEINSPLHF. The CDR3 DNA reads TGTGCCAGTAGTATAAACGGCAGGGCATTGGAGATTAATTCACCCCTCCACTTT.

This clone came up a few times. CDR3: CASSAGGPGNTIYF. The CDR3 region has the DNA TGTGCCAGCAGCGCAGGGGGCCCTGGAAACACCATATATTTT. V is TRBV7-9 and J is TRBJ1-3; 8 bases map to TRBD1. CDR1 SEHNR and CDR2 FQNEAQ come from the germline V gene (reference sequence). This CDR3 has 14 residues. The J segment lost 2 bases and the V segment lost 5 bases, leaving 2 bases of the junction unmatched. Using reference TRBV7-9 and TRBJ1-3 for the parts outside the CDR3, the full variable domain is DTGVSQNPRHKITKRGQNVTFRCDPISEHNRLYWYRQTLGQGPEFLTYFQNEAQLEKSRLLSDRFSAERPKGSFSTLEIQRTEQGDSAMYLCASSAGGPGNTIYFGEGSWLTVV.

This sequence joins TRBV7-9 and TRBJ1-6; possibly TRBD1 for D (6 bases). The CDR3 is 14 amino acids. CDR1 SEHNR and CDR2 FQNEAQ come from the germline V gene (reference sequence). V was trimmed by 5 bases and J by 4 bases, leaving 9 bases between them. CDR3 amino acids: CASSQDSYNSPLHF. Written as DNA, the CDR3 is TGTGCCAGCAGCCAGGACAGTTATAATTCACCCCTCCACTTT.

The chain recombines TRBV10-1 with TRBJ2-7, with 12 bases fitting TRBD2. The CDR3 has 16 residues. The V and J ends lost 2 bases and 0 bases, in that order; junction bases with no gene match: 2. Per the germline V gene, CDR1 is WNHNN and CDR2 is SYGVQD (reference sequence). For the CDR3, the DNA is TGCGCCAGCAGTGAGGGACTAGCGGGGAACTCCTACGAGCAGTACTTC. This translates into CASSEGLAGNSYEQYF.

The genes are TRBV28 and TRBJ1-2, with a possible D match to TRBD1 (6 bases). Per the germline V gene, CDR1 is MDHEN and CDR2 is SYDVKM. The length of the CDR3 is 14 residues. Trimming took 2 bases from V and 5 from J, leaving 12 bases between them. CDR3 residues: CASSLRGRGYGYTF. CDR3 in DNA: TGTGCCAGCAGTTTACGGGGCAGGGGATATGGCTACACCTTC.

The chain employs TRBV9 and TRBJ1-2, with D maybe TRBD1 (6 bases). Germline loops: CDR1 SGDLS, CDR2 YYNGEE. CDR3 length: 15 residues. V lost 4 bases and J lost 8, with 21 bases in between. The chain's CDR3 is CASSPRVGTPGGYTF. The CDR3 DNA follows: TGTGCCAGCAGCCCCCGAGTGGGGACACCGGGGGGCTACACCTTC.

Many counts were recorded for this clone. CDR3 sequence reads: CASSSASTSLNTEAFF. The CDR3 nucleotides read TGTGCCAGCAGCTCCGCTTCGACATCTTTGAACACTGAAGCTTTCTTT. The rearrangement links TRBV5-4 to TRBJ1-1, with D hard to call. Germline CDR1 SGHNT, CDR2 YYREEE (reference sequence). The CDR3 totals 16 residues. V was shortened by 3 bases and J by 0 bases, with 15 bases between the two germline ends.

This sequence joins TRBV4-3 and TRBJ2-1, with 7 bases that match TRBD2. The CDR3 is 19 amino acids. V trimming: 2 bases; J trimming: 4 bases; junction bases outside the gene matches: 17. Germline loops: CDR1 LGHNA, CDR2 YSLEER. CDR3 DNA sequence: TGCGCCAGCAGCCAAAAACCCGAGGGCAGCGGGATAGGGTACAATGAGCAGTTCTTC. Its protein is CASSQKPEGSGIGYNEQFF.

The chain combines TRBV15 with TRBJ2-5, with TRBD2 identical over 9 bases. Looked up from germline, CDR1 is LNHNV and CDR2 is YYDKDF (reference sequence). The length of the CDR3 is 16 residues. Losses at the gene ends were 1 base for V and 7 bases for J; bases not matched to a gene: 10. CDR3 protein: CATSRALASGVVTQYF. DNA of the CDR3: TGTGCCACCAGCAGAGCCCTGGCTAGCGGGGTAGTGACCCAGTACTTC.

The chain combines TRBV5-1 with TRBJ1-1; D might be TRBD1 (5 bases). V was pared by 3 bases and J by 5 bases, with 11 bases between. The CDR3 is made up of 13 amino acids. The germline V gene encodes CDR1 SGHRS and CDR2 YFSETQ. The CDR3 DNA reads TGCGCCAGCAGCTCAGGGACTGGGACTGAAGCTTTCTTT. It codes for CASSSGTGTEAFF.

This chain connects TRBV6-6 to TRBJ2-5; D is perhaps TRBD2 (5 bases). Germline V gives CDR1 MNHNY, CDR2 SVGAGI (reference sequence). V was clipped by 7 bases and J by 0 bases, with 15 bases between them. CDR3 length: 15 amino acids. The CDR3 coding sequence is TGTGCCAGCACATCTAGCCGGCTTTACCAAGAGACCCAGTACTTC. This codes for CASTSSRLYQETQYF.

CDR3 in amino acids: CASSLAPRTGGNGYTF. The DNA for the CDR3 is TGTGCCAGCAGTTTAGCCCCCCGGACAGGGGGCAATGGCTACACCTTC. This sequence joins TRBV28 and TRBJ1-2; 11 nucleotides match TRBD1. This CDR3 comprises 16 residues. CDR1 is MDHEN and CDR2 is SYDVKM in the germline V gene. V shed 2 bases and J 6 bases; nucleotides not matched to a gene: 8.

This chain joins TRBV6-5 and TRBJ1-4, with 7 positions matching TRBD1. The germline gives CDR1 MNHEY, CDR2 SVGAGI. The CDR3 has 15 residues. V gave up 5 bases and J gave up 5 bases; unmatched junction bases: 8. CDR3 bases: TGTGCCAGCAGTCCCAGGGACAGAGCCAATGAAAAACTGTTTTTT. Its translation is CASSPRDRANEKLFF.

This clone was observed once. The V call is TRBV13, the J call TRBJ2-5, with a tentative D call TRBD2 (5 bases). Germline CDR1 and CDR2: PRHDT and FYEKMQ (reference sequence). The CDR3 extends over 15 amino acids. The V end was cut by 5 bases, the J end by 4 bases, with 17 bases between. The CDR3 nucleotides are TGTGCCAGCAGCACCCGCGGACTTCTCGCAGAGACCCAGTACTTC. It codes for CASSTRGLLAETQYF.

The chain uses TRBV6-1 and TRBJ1-1, with D perhaps matching TRBD1 (5 bases). The CDR3 is 13 residues long. CDR1 is MNHNS and CDR2 is SASEGT in the germline V gene. The V end lost 2 bases, the J end lost 6 bases, and 10 bases lay between the germline ends. CDR3 coding DNA: TGTGCCAGCAGTGAATCAGGGAGGCCTGAAGCTTTCTTT. It specifies CASSESGRPEAFF.

The chain links TRBV7-2 to TRBJ1-2; 9 nucleotides line up with TRBD1. Germline assignment: CDR1 SGHTA and CDR2 FQGNSA. The J segment lost 3 bases and the V segment lost 2 bases, leaving 13 bases of the junction unmatched. The CDR3 covers 18 residues. Here the CDR3 DNA reads TGTGCCAGCAGCTTAAGGGGACAGGGTATTTTAGTAGACTATGGCTACACCTTC. It is translated as CASSLRGQGILVDYGYTF.

V gene TRBV19 combines with J gene TRBJ2-1, with 8 nucleotides matching TRBD2. CDR3 length: 14 residues. The junction had 7 bases not matched to a gene; V was cut back by 6 bases and J by 6 bases. Germline V gene sequence: CDR1 LNHDA, CDR2 SQIVND (reference sequence). Here the CDR3 DNA reads TGTGCCAGTAGAAGCGGGAGCGCTTCCAATGAGCAGTTCTTC. Translated: CASRSGSASNEQFF.

The rearrangement uses TRBV4-1 and TRBJ2-7; TRBD2 might be the D (6 bases). The ends were cut back, 4 bases at V and 0 bases at J, with 13 bases in the middle. In germline, CDR1 is MGHRA, CDR2 YSYEKL. This CDR3 contains 15 residues. In DNA, the CDR3 is TGCGCCAGCAGCCGGGACTCGTGGAGCTCCTACGAGCAGTACTTC. Translating it yields CASSRDSWSSYEQYF.

J is TRBJ1-2 and V is TRBV5-4, with a weak D call TRBD1 (6 bases). V shed 2 bases and J shed 2 bases, with 7 bases lying between them. Germline CDR1 and CDR2: SGHNT and YYREEE (reference sequence). The CDR3 sequence is 13 residues long. The CDR3 sequence: CASSFTGNYGYTF. The CDR3 DNA reads TGTGCCAGCAGCTTCACAGGGAACTATGGCTACACCTTC. Filled out from reference TRBV5-4 and TRBJ1-2, the complete variable domain reads ETGVTQSPTHLIKTRGQQVTLRCSSQSGHNTVSWYQQALGQGPQFIFQYYREEENGRGNFPPRFSGLQFPNYSSELNVNALELDDSALYLCASSFTGNYGYTFGSGTRLTVV.

The J gene is TRBJ2-3, the V gene TRBV2, with D possibly being TRBD2 (6 bases). Between the trimmed V and J ends, which lost 1 base and 0 bases, there was a span of 8 bases. From germline, CDR1 is SNHLY and CDR2 FYNNEI. The length of the CDR3 is 15 residues. The CDR3 DNA follows: TGTGCCAGCAGTGAAGGGAGGGGTAGCACAGATACGCAGTATTTT. Translated, it gives CASSEGRGSTDTQYF.